This TCR beta chain was documented in a study of blood T cell repertoires in COVID-19. Overall study context: Samples came from the United States, Italy and Spain, spanning acute and convalescent COVID-19. T cells, B-cell-depleted T cells, or PBMCs supplied cDNA or gDNA.

As originally analysed: For nucleated cells, counts were estimated from reference gene primer amplification. Generated by immunoSEQ multiplex PCR, the TCRdb table keeps only in-frame clones and is missing some. Clonal size and the V and J genes are those of that table, whereas D and trimming came from the DNA. The repertoire consists of about 140,000 clones, with roughly 85% occurring once and the leading ten covering about 2.9%. V shed 10 bases and J shed 2 bases, with 12 bases lying between them. CDR1 is MNHEY and CDR2 is SVGAGI in the germline V gene. This CDR3 is built from 12 residues. This receptor was identified in a middle-aged man with acute or convalescent COVID-19. Sequencing was performed on peripheral blood. This rearrangement joins TRBV6-5 to TRBJ2-7; maybe TRBD1 (5 bases). The CDR3 DNA follows: TGTGCCACGTTACAGGAGCCCTACGAGCAGTACTTC. This encodes CATLQEPYEQYF.